The next 5 T cell receptor beta chains were all read from a single sample in a study of siplizumab effects on memory and regulatory T cells. The method was immunoSEQ multiplex PCR; TCRdb's version includes in-frame clones alone and lacks a portion of them. The sample yields around 95,000 clones, about 91% seen once. Sequenced material: CD4+ T cells sorted from blood. The receptors here all came from a human donor in good health.

With regard to this clone: No conserved phenylalanine or tryptophan is present at the end of the CDR3, so a read error is the likely explanation. The chain combines TRBV28 with TRBJ2-7; possibly TRBD1 for D (5 bases). V was cut by 7 bases and J by 6 bases, with 22 bases left in between. Per germline, CDR1 MDHEN and CDR2 SYDVKM. This CDR3 comprises 15 residues. The chain's CDR3 is CASNYASTQGAEQYL. In DNA, the CDR3 is TGTGCCAGCAATTACGCCTCCACCCAGGGCGCCGAGCAGTACCTC.

This sequence joins TRBV27 and TRBJ2-5; 12 nucleotides line up with TRBD2. The J segment lost 3 bases and the V segment lost 0 bases, leaving 11 bases of the junction unmatched. This CDR3 comprises 19 residues. Germline values: CDR1 MNHEY, CDR2 SMNVEV (reference sequence). CDR3 DNA sequence: TGTGCCAGCAGTTTATCTGGGGTAAAACTAGCGGGGGGCAAAGAGACCCAGTACTTC. This translates into CASSLSGVKLAGGKETQYF.

V usage is TRBV5-6 and J usage is TRBJ2-2, with 14 bases that match TRBD2. V lost 4 bases to trimming and J lost 4 bases; unmatched junction nucleotides: 3. CDR1 and CDR2 (germline): SGHDT, YYEEEE. CDR3 length: 16 residues. CDR3 DNA: TGTGCCAGCAGCCTAGGACTAGCGGGGGGCACCGGGGAGCTGTTTTTT. This translates into CASSLGLAGGTGELFF.

On this clone: Other nucleotide sequences in the sample specify the same CDR3. The CDR3 DNA sequence: TGTGCCAGCAGCGCCAATCCAGGGGGGACGAAAGAGCAGTACTTC. Translated, it gives CASSANPGGTKEQYF. V and J are TRBV7-9 and TRBJ2-7, with a tentative D call TRBD1 (7 bases). CDR3 length: 15 amino acids. The V and J ends lost 5 bases and 7 bases respectively, with 21 bases between them. Germline CDR1 reads SEHNR; CDR2 reads FQNEAQ (reference sequence).

The chain couples TRBV15 to TRBJ1-2, with 11 bases that match TRBD1. From germline, CDR1 is LNHNV and CDR2 YYDKDF (reference sequence). The CDR3 totals 13 residues. After removal of 10 bases from V and 3 bases from J, the junction contained 4 bases not matched to a gene. The CDR3 here is CANRTGGDYGYTF. The CDR3 DNA is TGTGCCAATAGGACAGGGGGCGACTATGGCTACACCTTC.